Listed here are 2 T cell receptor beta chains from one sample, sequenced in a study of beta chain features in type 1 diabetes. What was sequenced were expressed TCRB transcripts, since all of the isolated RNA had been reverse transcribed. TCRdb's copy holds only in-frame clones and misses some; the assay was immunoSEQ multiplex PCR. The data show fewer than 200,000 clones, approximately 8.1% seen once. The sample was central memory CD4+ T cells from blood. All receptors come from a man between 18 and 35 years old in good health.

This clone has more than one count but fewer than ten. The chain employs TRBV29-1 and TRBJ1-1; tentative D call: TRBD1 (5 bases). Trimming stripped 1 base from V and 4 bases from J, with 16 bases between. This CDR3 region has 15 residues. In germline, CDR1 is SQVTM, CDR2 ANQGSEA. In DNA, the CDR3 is TGCAGCGTTGAAGGGAAGTCAGGGAAAGTCACTGAAGCTTTCTTT. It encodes CSVEGKSGKVTEAFF.

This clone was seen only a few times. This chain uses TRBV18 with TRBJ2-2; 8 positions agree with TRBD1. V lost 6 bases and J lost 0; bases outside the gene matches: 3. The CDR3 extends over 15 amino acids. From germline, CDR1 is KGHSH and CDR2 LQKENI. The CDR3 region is CASSPGQANTGELFF. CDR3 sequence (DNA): TGTGCCAGCTCGCCGGGACAGGCGAACACCGGGGAGCTGTTTTTT.